This T cell receptor beta chain was captured in a study of cytomegalovirus exposure and HLA in healthy donors. Study results and caveats: In a later analysis, TCR beta V- and J-gene trimming showed a link to a missense DCLRE1C variant.

CDR1 and CDR2 (germline): MRHNA, SNTAGT. The CDR3 is 14 amino acids. The V end was cut by 3 bases, the J end by 4 bases, with 13 bases between. The PCR employed 60 Vbeta primers together with 13 Jbeta primers. Here immunoSEQ multiplex PCR was the method, and the copy in TCRdb shows in-frame clones only, minus some. The table lists some 46,000 clones, with approximately 1.8% in the top ten. Note on this clone: What it binds is not known.

The gene calls are TRBV6-4 and TRBJ2-7; D gene unclear. The sequencing input was PBMCs. The clonotype was recovered from a woman in her 30s in good health and CMV-seronegative. CDR3: CASSEESGLYEQYF. The CDR3 DNA follows: TGTGCCAGCAGTGAAGAATCGGGTTTGTACGAGCAGTACTTC.